This T cell receptor (beta chain) derives from a study of T cells after yellow fever vaccination. General observations from the study: By day 5 rather than day 15, the secondary response had peaked, though it was weaker. Post-booster repertoires again held most primary-vaccination clones (about 96% CD4, about 90% CD8).

Regarding this clonotype: Its antigen remains unknown.

V lost 0 bases, J lost 2 bases, and 8 bases stayed unmatched. The CDR3 consists of 17 residues. Germline V gene data show CDR1 as MGHRA and CDR2 as YSYEKL. TCRdb recomputed calls from the 5' RACE reads with MiXCR, one row per CDR3 protein. The data contain more than 300,000 distinct CDR3 sequences, 6.8% of them singletons. The sample here was PBMCs, taken approximately 40 days after the first yellow fever vaccination. The origin of this receptor is a man aged 18 to 30 who received the YFV17D yellow fever vaccine. This sequence joins TRBV4-1 and TRBJ2-3; 7 positions agree with TRBD2. The CDR3 sequence: CASSQERSGADTDTQYF. In DNA form, the CDR3 reads TGCGCCAGCAGCCAAGAGAGAAGCGGGGCTGACACAGATACGCAGTATTTT.